The 23 T cell receptor beta chains presented below share a single source sample, sequenced in a study of technical replicates of blood from four donors (TCRdb year 2017). The library was prepared using the immunoSEQ multiplex PCR assay. TCRdb provides this immuneACCESS table in a form limited to in-frame rearrangements. Some clones are lacking; in checked studies, under half of them reflect an unresolved V gene, and why the rest are absent is not known. The sample table records about 66,000 clones; 88% of these occur just once. The ten most abundant clones make up 3.5% to 5% of the sample. The sequencing sample was made of PBMCs. The receptors derive from a human donor in good health. Some clones in this sample may be carry-over from other donors' samples.

The genes are TRBV6-1 and TRBJ2-7, with 7 bases aligning to TRBD2. The CDR3 contains 13 residues. J gave up 3 bases and V 7 bases, and 6 bases lay outside the gene matches. Germline loops: CDR1 MNHNS, CDR2 SASEGT. Here the CDR3 DNA reads TGTGCCAGCACGCGGGAGCTTCTCTACGAGCAGTACTTC. It encodes CASTRELLYEQYF.

The chain combines TRBV10-1 with TRBJ2-7; unclear D gene. The germline gives CDR1 WNHNN, CDR2 SYGVQD (reference sequence). Trimming took off 8 bases at V and 2 bases at J, with 25 bases between the two ends. This CDR3 is 17 amino acids long. The CDR3 is CASYSPVERKIPYEQYF. The DNA of the CDR3 is TGCGCCAGCTATAGCCCTGTTGAACGTAAGATCCCCTACGAGCAGTACTTC.

The chain combines TRBV10-3 with TRBJ1-2; a weak D match, TRBD1 (6 bases). The CDR3 sequence is 19 residues long. Germline V lookup: CDR1 ENHRY, CDR2 SYGVKD. The V and J ends lost 6 bases and 3 bases respectively, with 29 bases between them. The CDR3 sequence is CAISARITFVGGQDYGYTF. The CDR3 DNA sequence: TGTGCCATCAGCGCTAGGATTACATTCGTGGGGGGGCAAGACTATGGCTACACCTTC.

V and J are TRBV2 and TRBJ1-2; D uncertain. The CDR3 has 15 amino acids. Between the trimmed V and J ends, which lost 2 bases and 2 bases, there was a span of 12 bases. Per germline, CDR1 SNHLY and CDR2 FYNNEI. The DNA of the CDR3 is TGTGCCAGCAGTGAAAACGGGTTCTCAAACTATGGCTACACCTTC. It yields the protein CASSENGFSNYGYTF.

The CDR3 here is CASSQVLGTGGEKLFF. CDR3 sequence (DNA): TGCGCCAGCAGCCAAGTTCTAGGGACAGGGGGAGAAAAACTGTTTTTT. J is TRBJ1-4 and V is TRBV4-1, with TRBD1 matching over 11 bases. V gave up 1 base and J gave up 8 bases; unmatched junction bases: 6. Per germline, CDR1 MGHRA and CDR2 YSYEKL. The CDR3 covers 16 residues.

This clone was recorded at least ten times. The chain couples TRBV2 to TRBJ2-2, with 14 nucleotides matching TRBD2. The CDR3 sequence is 17 residues long. Germline CDR1 reads SNHLY; CDR2 reads FYNNEI. J gave up 6 bases and V 5 bases, and 8 bases lay outside the gene matches. CDR3: CASSSLETSGGAGELFF. CDR3 nucleotides: TGTGCCAGCAGTTCCCTTGAGACTAGCGGGGGGGCCGGGGAGCTGTTTTTT.

The chain combines TRBV9 with TRBJ1-5; perhaps TRBD1 as D (6 bases). This CDR3 region has 15 residues. V lost 0 bases, J lost 3 bases, and 10 bases lay in between. CDR1 is SGDLS, CDR2 YYNGEE, per germline. CDR3 DNA sequence: TGTGCCAGCAGCGTAGCAGGGGACCCCAATCAGCCCCAGCATTTT. This gives the protein CASSVAGDPNQPQHF. The full variable domain, in which reference TRBV9 and TRBJ1-5 provide the parts outside the CDR3, is DSGVTQTPKHLITATGQRVTLRCSPRSGDLSVYWYQQSLDQGLQFLIQYYNGEERAKGNILERFSAQQFPDLHSELNLSSLELGDSALYFCASSVAGDPNQPQHFGDGTRLSIL.

The DNA of the CDR3 is TGTGCCAGCAGCATTTCTACAGGGTCTGAGCAGTACTTC. Translation: CASSISTGSEQYF. This chain joins TRBV7-8 and TRBJ2-7; perhaps TRBD1 as D (6 bases). This CDR3 comprises 13 residues. V lost 5 bases to trimming and J lost 7 bases, with 15 bases between them. Germline CDR1 is SGHVS and CDR2 is FQNEAQ.

This sequence joins TRBV6-5 and TRBJ2-3; D perhaps matches TRBD2 (7 bases). V was clipped by 6 bases and J by 6 bases, with 16 bases between them. In germline, CDR1 is MNHEY, CDR2 SVGAGI. This CDR3 region has 14 residues. Written as DNA, the CDR3 is TGTGCCAGCAGCTTGAGGGGGGGCGGGGATACGCAGTATTTT. This sequence encodes CASSLRGGGDTQYF.

V gene TRBV19 combines with J gene TRBJ2-4; possibly TRBD1 for D (5 bases). V was cut by 3 bases and J by 0 bases, with 6 bases left in between. The CDR3 extends over 14 amino acids. Per germline, CDR1 LNHDA and CDR2 SQIVND (reference sequence). CDR3 residues: CASSIGQAKNIQYF. The CDR3 DNA sequence: TGTGCCAGTAGTATTGGACAAGCCAAAAACATTCAGTACTTC.

The rearrangement links TRBV4-1 to TRBJ1-1, with D possibly TRBD1 on 5 matching bases. Germline CDR1 reads MGHRA; CDR2 reads YSYEKL. The CDR3 sequence is 16 residues long. Trimming shortened V by 2 bases and J by 5 bases, and 18 bases separated the two germline ends. This CDR3 is CASSQPTWGGVTEAFF. CDR3 coding DNA: TGCGCCAGCAGCCAACCCACTTGGGGGGGGGTGACTGAAGCTTTCTTT.

This chain uses TRBV4-3 with TRBJ2-7, with TRBD1 identical over 7 bases. The ends lost 0 bases at V and 3 bases at J; junction bases unmatched: 5. Germline V gene data show CDR1 as LGHNA and CDR2 as YSLEER. The CDR3 totals 15 residues. CDR3 bases: TGCGCCAGCAGCCAAGATCGAGGGACAGACTACGAGCAGTACTTC. This encodes CASSQDRGTDYEQYF.

The chain is built from TRBV7-2 and TRBJ2-7; 7 bases agree with TRBD1. Trimming took 2 bases from V and 3 from J; bases not matched to a gene: 1. CDR1 and CDR2 (germline): SGHTA, FQGNSA. CDR3 length: 13 residues. The CDR3 region has the DNA TGTGCCAGCAGCTTAAACAGGGGCTACGAGCAGTACTTC. Its protein product is CASSLNRGYEQYF. The whole variable domain, filled in from reference TRBV7-2 and TRBJ2-7, reads GAGVSQSPSNKVTEKGKDVELRCDPISGHTALYWYRQSLGQGLEFLIYFQGNSAPDKSGLPSDRFSAERTGGSVSTLTIQRTQQEDSAVYLCASSLNRGYEQYFGPGTRLTVT.

This sequence joins TRBV2 and TRBJ2-1; 8 bases are shared with TRBD2. The CDR3 runs 15 residues. V lost 3 bases to trimming and J lost 7 bases; unmatched junction nucleotides: 8. Looked up from germline, CDR1 is SNHLY and CDR2 is FYNNEI. The CDR3: CASSETGRAGNEQFF. For the CDR3, the DNA is TGTGCCAGCAGTGAGACCGGGAGGGCCGGGAATGAGCAGTTCTTC.

The V and J genes are TRBV18 and TRBJ1-1; D call uncertain. Germline V gene sequence: CDR1 KGHSH, CDR2 LQKENI. The CDR3 runs to 15 residues. The ends were cut back, 1 base at V and 0 bases at J, with 9 bases in the middle. CDR3 DNA sequence: TGTGCCAGCTCACCACGGAGGGATTTGAACACTGAAGCTTTCTTT. It is translated as CASSPRRDLNTEAFF.

The chain couples TRBV10-3 to TRBJ2-7; D ambiguous. The germline gives CDR1 ENHRY, CDR2 SYGVKD. V gave up 0 bases and J gave up 5 bases, with 11 bases separating them. This CDR3 spans 14 amino acids. The CDR3, as DNA: TGTGCCATCAGTGAGTCAGCCGCTAGAAACGAGCAGTACTTC. Its protein is CAISESAARNEQYF.

The CDR3 DNA reads TGTGCCAGCAGCTTAGGGAGGACTGAAGCTTTCTTT. It is translated as CASSLGRTEAFF. V is TRBV7-9 and J is TRBJ1-1; D ambiguous. Germline V gives CDR1 SEHNR, CDR2 FQNEAQ (reference sequence). The CDR3 is 12 amino acids. V gave up 1 base and J gave up 5 bases, with 5 bases separating them.

The V call is TRBV6-1, the J call TRBJ2-2; D is uncertain. Germline V CDR1 and CDR2: MNHNS, SASEGT. Trimming took off 10 bases at V and 7 bases at J, with 22 bases between the two ends. The CDR3 has 15 residues. CDR3 region: CAIRMVGVTGGELFF. For the CDR3, the DNA is TGTGCCATCCGCATGGTTGGAGTAACCGGCGGGGAGCTGTTTTTT.

CDR3: CASSLGTRQTQETQYF. The CDR3 DNA follows: TGTGCCAGCAGCTTGGGGACCCGACAGACCCAAGAGACCCAGTACTTC. This sequence joins TRBV5-8 and TRBJ2-5, with D perhaps TRBD1 (5 bases). With 0 bases removed from V and 1 base from J, the gap between germline ends came to 13 bases. Germline CDR1 and CDR2: SGHTS and YDEGEE. This CDR3 is built from 16 residues.

V is TRBV5-1 and J is TRBJ2-7, with D perhaps matching TRBD2 (5 bases). This CDR3 has 13 amino acids. V was shortened by 0 bases and J by 2 bases, with 6 bases between the two germline ends. From germline, CDR1 is SGHRS and CDR2 YFSETQ. CDR3 nucleotide sequence: TGCGCCAGCAGCTTGGACGGGGCCTACGAGCAGTACTTC. It specifies CASSLDGAYEQYF.

The chain recombines TRBV11-2 with TRBJ1-5, with D possibly TRBD1 on 5 matching bases. The CDR3 has 13 residues. V lost 5 bases and J 3 bases, leaving 8 bases between the germline ends. CDR1 and CDR2 from the germline V gene are SGHAT and FQNNGV. The chain's CDR3 is CASSRQINQPQHF. The CDR3 DNA reads as TGTGCCAGCAGCAGACAGATCAATCAGCCCCAGCATTTT.

V is TRBV7-9 and J is TRBJ2-7; 8 bases match TRBD1. This CDR3 spans 14 amino acids. V gave up 2 bases and J gave up 5 bases; unmatched junction bases: 5. Germline values: CDR1 SEHNR, CDR2 FQNEAQ (reference sequence). In nucleotides, the CDR3 is TGTGCCAGCAGCTTAATCGACAGGGGAAACGAGCAGTACTTC. This encodes CASSLIDRGNEQYF.

The chain uses TRBV14 and TRBJ2-5, with 8 bases aligning to TRBD2. The trim removed 4 bases at V and 0 bases at J, leaving 7 bases unmatched. In germline, CDR1 is SGHDN, CDR2 FVKESK. This CDR3 spans 16 amino acids. As DNA, the CDR3 is TGTGCCAGCAGCCGCGTCGGGGGGGCTTACCAAGAGACCCAGTACTTC. Translation gives CASSRVGGAYQETQYF.